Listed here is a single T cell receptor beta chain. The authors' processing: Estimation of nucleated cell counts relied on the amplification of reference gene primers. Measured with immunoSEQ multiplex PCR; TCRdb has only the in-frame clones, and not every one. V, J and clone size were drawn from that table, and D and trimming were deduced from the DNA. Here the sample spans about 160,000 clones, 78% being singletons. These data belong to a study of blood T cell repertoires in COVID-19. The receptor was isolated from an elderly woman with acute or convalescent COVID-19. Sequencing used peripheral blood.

CDR3 amino acids: CASSQGHGGYEQYF. In nucleotides, the CDR3 is TGTGCCAGCAGCCAAGGGCACGGGGGGTACGAGCAGTACTTC. The chain has TRBV3-1 (or the pseudogene TRBV3-2) and TRBJ2-7; 7 bases map to TRBD2. The V gene's germline CDR1 is LGHDT and CDR2 YNNKEL (reference sequence). The CDR3 is made up of 14 amino acids. V was clipped by 1 base and J by 4 bases; unmatched bases: 4.